These 13 T cell receptor beta chains were sequenced from one sample in a study of beta chain features in type 1 diabetes. All of the isolated RNA was reverse transcribed, so expressed TCRB transcripts were sequenced. The method was immunoSEQ multiplex PCR; TCRdb's version includes in-frame clones alone and lacks a portion of them. Of nearly 350,000 clones in the sample, 7% to 9% were seen once. The specimen sequenced was central memory CD4+ T cells from blood. These TCRs come from a woman between 18 and 29 years old in good health.

This clone was recorded a few times. The V gene is TRBV15, the J gene TRBJ2-7; 12 bases fit TRBD2. Losses at the gene ends were 2 bases for V and 5 bases for J; bases not matched to a gene: 7. The CDR3 runs 16 residues. Germline assignment: CDR1 LNHNV and CDR2 YYDKDF (reference sequence). CDR3 protein: CATSRSNLAGGDEQYF. CDR3 nucleotide sequence: TGTGCCACCAGCAGATCGAACCTAGCGGGAGGGGACGAGCAGTACTTC.

The table lists this clone with a few counts. This chain links TRBV2 with TRBJ1-5; D unresolved. The CDR3 is made up of 15 amino acids. Germline V gene sequence: CDR1 SNHLY, CDR2 FYNNEI. V lost 5 bases and J lost 3, with 14 bases in between. The CDR3 sequence is CASSIRSFDNQPQHF. The CDR3 DNA reads TGTGCCAGCAGTATCAGATCTTTCGACAATCAGCCCCAGCATTTT.

This clone was detected only a few times. The chain has TRBV9 and TRBJ2-1; possible D gene TRBD1, 5 bases. Trimming removed 1 base from V and 5 bases from J, with 10 bases in between. CDR1 SGDLS and CDR2 YYNGEE come from the germline V gene. The CDR3 is made up of 14 amino acids. The CDR3: CASSVRTRNNEQFF. In DNA, the CDR3 is TGTGCCAGCAGCGTAAGGACAAGGAACAATGAGCAGTTCTTC.

V usage is TRBV28 and J usage is TRBJ1-2; D possibly corresponds to TRBD1 (5 bases). The ends were cut back, 6 bases at V and 4 bases at J, with 12 bases in the middle. Germline assignment: CDR1 MDHEN and CDR2 SYDVKM. The CDR3 is 13 amino acids. The CDR3 spells CASRGDRGYGYTF. The CDR3, as DNA: TGTGCCAGCAGGGGGGACCGGGGCTATGGCTACACCTTC.

In its sample, this clone was seen a few times. CDR3 region: CSVGRGGGSYEQYF. CDR3 nucleotide sequence: TGCAGCGTTGGGCGAGGGGGGGGATCCTACGAGCAGTACTTC. The rearrangement joins TRBV29-1 to TRBJ2-7, with a tentative D call TRBD2 (7 bases). CDR3 size: 14 residues. The germline gives CDR1 SQVTM, CDR2 ANQGSEA. The V end lost 4 bases, the J end lost 1 base, and 14 bases lay between the germline ends.

The V gene is TRBV9, the J gene TRBJ2-2; D gene ambiguous. Germline CDR1 reads SGDLS; CDR2 reads YYNGEE. The length of the CDR3 is 13 residues. The germline V and J ends were trimmed by 4 bases and 4 bases, with 8 bases remaining between them. The CDR3 DNA sequence: TGTGCCAGCAGCCAACATGTCACCGGGGAGCTGTTTTTT. Amino acids: CASSQHVTGELFF.

V and J are TRBV6-5 and TRBJ2-7; tentatively, D is TRBD1 (5 bases). Trimming took off 6 bases at V and 2 bases at J, with 11 bases between the two ends. CDR3 length equals 13 residues. The germline V gene has CDR1 MNHEY and CDR2 SVGAGI. The chain's CDR3 is CASSLDTPYEQYF. DNA for the CDR3: TGTGCCAGCAGCCTGGACACGCCCTACGAGCAGTACTTC.

The genes are TRBV4-3 and TRBJ2-6, with D tentatively TRBD1 (6 bases). Germline V CDR1 and CDR2: LGHNA, YSLEER. The ends were cut back, 0 bases at V and 0 bases at J, with 15 bases in the middle. This CDR3 contains 19 residues. The CDR3 protein is CASSQDTLPQGSGANVLTF. The DNA for the CDR3 is TGCGCCAGCAGCCAAGACACCCTGCCACAGGGCTCTGGGGCCAACGTCCTGACTTTC.

The rearrangement uses TRBV28 and TRBJ2-7; TRBD1 aligns across 11 bases. J lost 5 bases, V lost 5 bases, and 8 bases had no gene match. This CDR3 is 15 amino acids long. CDR1 MDHEN and CDR2 SYDVKM come from the germline V gene. In nucleotides, the CDR3 is TGTGCCAGCAGTCTCCTGCCGGGACAGGGGGACGAGCAGTACTTC. As protein: CASSLLPGQGDEQYF.

This clone was found many times. This chain uses TRBV27 with TRBJ1-2; D is ambiguous. Germline loops: CDR1 MNHEY, CDR2 SMNVEV (reference sequence). The CDR3 is made up of 13 amino acids. V was shortened by 9 bases and J by 4 bases, with 15 bases between the two germline ends. The CDR3 DNA reads TGTGCCAGAAGCGAGAGGGTTCGCTATGGCTACACCTTC. This codes for CARSERVRYGYTF.

The CDR3 nucleotides are TGCAGTGCTAGTTCGATCGATGGCTACACCTTC. It is translated as CSASSIDGYTF. The chain combines TRBV20-1 with TRBJ1-2; no clear D gene. In germline, CDR1 is DFQATT, CDR2 SNEGSKA (reference sequence). The CDR3 totals 11 residues. The V gene lost 3 bases and the J gene lost 6 bases, with 8 bases spanning the gap.

V gene TRBV7-9 combines with J gene TRBJ2-5, with 8 bases fitting TRBD1. Germline lookup yields CDR1 SEHNR and CDR2 FQNEAQ (reference sequence). The ends lost 2 bases at V and 5 bases at J; junction bases unmatched: 4. The CDR3 sequence is 14 residues long. CDR3 coding DNA: TGTGCCAGCAGCTTACAGGGGGCAGGGGAGACCCAGTACTTC. Translating gives CASSLQGAGETQYF.

The chain uses TRBV28 and TRBJ1-2; no definite D call. The CDR3 loop spans 13 amino acids. V dropped 5 bases and J dropped 6 bases, with 13 bases sitting between them. CDR1 is MDHEN, CDR2 SYDVKM, per germline. The CDR3 DNA sequence: TGTGCCAGCAGTCCGTACGACGTAAATGGCTACACCTTC. Amino acid sequence: CASSPYDVNGYTF.